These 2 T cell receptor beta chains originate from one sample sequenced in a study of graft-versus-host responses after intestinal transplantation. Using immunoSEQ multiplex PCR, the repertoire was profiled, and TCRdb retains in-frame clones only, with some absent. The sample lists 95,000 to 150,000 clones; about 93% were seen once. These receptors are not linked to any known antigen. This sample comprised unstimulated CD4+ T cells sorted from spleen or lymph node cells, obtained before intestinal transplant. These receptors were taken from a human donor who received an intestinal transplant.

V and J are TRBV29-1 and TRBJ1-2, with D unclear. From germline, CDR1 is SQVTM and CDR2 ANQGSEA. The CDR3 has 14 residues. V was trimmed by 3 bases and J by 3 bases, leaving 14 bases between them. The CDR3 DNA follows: TGCAGCGTTGAGGGTCTCCTTCAGGACTATGGCTACACCTTC. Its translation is CSVEGLLQDYGYTF.

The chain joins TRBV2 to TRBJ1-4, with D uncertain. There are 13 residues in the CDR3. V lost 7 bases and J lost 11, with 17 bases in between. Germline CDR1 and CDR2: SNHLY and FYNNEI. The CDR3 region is CASTNTPPGKLFF. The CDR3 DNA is TGTGCCAGCACCAATACCCCACCGGGGAAACTGTTTTTT.